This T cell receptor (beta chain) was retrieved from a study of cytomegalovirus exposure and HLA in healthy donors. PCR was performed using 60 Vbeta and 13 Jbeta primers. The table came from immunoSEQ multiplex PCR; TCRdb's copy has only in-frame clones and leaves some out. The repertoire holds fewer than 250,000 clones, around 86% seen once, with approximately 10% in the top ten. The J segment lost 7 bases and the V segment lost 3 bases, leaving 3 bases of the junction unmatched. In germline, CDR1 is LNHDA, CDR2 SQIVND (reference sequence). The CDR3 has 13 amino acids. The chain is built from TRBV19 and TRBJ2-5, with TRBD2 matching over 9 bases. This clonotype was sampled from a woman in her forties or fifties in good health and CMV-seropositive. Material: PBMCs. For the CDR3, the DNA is TGTGCCAGTAGTATTAAAGCGGGGGGGACCCAGTACTTC. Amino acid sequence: CASSIKAGGTQYF.